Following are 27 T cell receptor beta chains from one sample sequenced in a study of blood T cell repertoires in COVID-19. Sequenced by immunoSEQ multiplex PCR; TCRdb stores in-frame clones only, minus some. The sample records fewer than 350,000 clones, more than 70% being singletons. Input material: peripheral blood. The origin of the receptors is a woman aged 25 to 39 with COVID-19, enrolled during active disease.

The CDR3 spells CASSLESPNEQFF. The CDR3 nucleotides are TGTGCCAGCAGCCTAGAATCCCCAAATGAGCAGTTCTTC. The chain joins TRBV7-9 to TRBJ2-1; D gene uncertain. The V gene lost 5 bases and the J gene lost 7 bases, with 12 bases spanning the gap. Germline loops: CDR1 SEHNR, CDR2 FQNEAQ (reference sequence). CDR3 size: 13 residues. Supplemented by reference TRBV7-9 and TRBJ2-1, the full variable domain reads DTGVSQNPRHKITKRGQNVTFRCDPISEHNRLYWYRQTLGQGPEFLTYFQNEAQLEKSRLLSDRFSAERPKGSFSTLEIQRTEQGDSAMYLCASSLESPNEQFFGPGTRLTVL.

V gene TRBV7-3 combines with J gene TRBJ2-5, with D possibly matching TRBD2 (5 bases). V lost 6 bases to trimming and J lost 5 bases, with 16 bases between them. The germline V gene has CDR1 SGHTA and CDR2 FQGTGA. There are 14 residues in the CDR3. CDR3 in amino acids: CASSPTGPGETQYF. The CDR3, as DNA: TGTGCCAGCAGTCCCACTGGGCCGGGGGAGACCCAGTACTTC.

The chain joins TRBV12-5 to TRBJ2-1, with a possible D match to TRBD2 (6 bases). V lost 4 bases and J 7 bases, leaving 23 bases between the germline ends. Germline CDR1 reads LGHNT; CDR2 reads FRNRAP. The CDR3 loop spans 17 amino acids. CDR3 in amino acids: CASGSGRRGSILNEQFF. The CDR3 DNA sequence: TGTGCTAGTGGTTCCGGCAGGCGGGGTTCGATTTTGAATGAGCAGTTCTTC.

CDR3 nucleotides: TGTGCCAGCAGTAACCAGGATAGAGATACGCAGTATTTT. It is translated as CASSNQDRDTQYF. This chain uses TRBV6-2 or TRBV6-3 with TRBJ2-3, with D uncertain. Germline V gene lookup returns CDR1 MNHEY and CDR2 SVGEGT. The germline V and J ends were trimmed by 5 bases and 5 bases, with 11 bases remaining between them. CDR3 length: 13 amino acids.

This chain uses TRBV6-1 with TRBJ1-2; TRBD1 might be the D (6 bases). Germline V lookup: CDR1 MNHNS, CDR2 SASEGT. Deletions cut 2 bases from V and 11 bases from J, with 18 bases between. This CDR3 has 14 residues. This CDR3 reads CASSEFIIAGEYTF. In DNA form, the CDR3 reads TGTGCCAGCAGTGAATTTATTATCGCAGGGGAGTACACCTTC.

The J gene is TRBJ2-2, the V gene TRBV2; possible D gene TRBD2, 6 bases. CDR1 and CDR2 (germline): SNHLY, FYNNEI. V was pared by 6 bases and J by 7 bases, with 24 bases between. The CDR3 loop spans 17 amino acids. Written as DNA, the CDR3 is TGTGCCAGCAGCGCCAAAAATCGGGACTCGGAGGGCGGGGAGCTGTTTTTT. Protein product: CASSAKNRDSEGGELFF.

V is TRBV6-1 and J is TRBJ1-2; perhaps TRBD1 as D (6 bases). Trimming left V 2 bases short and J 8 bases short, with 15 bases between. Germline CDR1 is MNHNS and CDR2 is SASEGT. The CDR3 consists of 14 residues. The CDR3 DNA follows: TGTGCCAGCAGTGAATCGCGGGGGGCGGGCGGCTACACCTTC. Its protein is CASSESRGAGGYTF.

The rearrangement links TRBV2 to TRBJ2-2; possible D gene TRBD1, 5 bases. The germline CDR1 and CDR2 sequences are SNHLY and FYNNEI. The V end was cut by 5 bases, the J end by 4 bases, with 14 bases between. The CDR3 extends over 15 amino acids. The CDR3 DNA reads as TGTGCCAGCAGTTTTCCGGACAAGATCACCGGGGAGCTGTTTTTT. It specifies CASSFPDKITGELFF.

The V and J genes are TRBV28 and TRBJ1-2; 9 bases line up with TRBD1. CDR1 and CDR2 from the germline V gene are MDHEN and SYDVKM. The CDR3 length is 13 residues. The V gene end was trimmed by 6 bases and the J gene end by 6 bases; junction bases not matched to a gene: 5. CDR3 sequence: CASRNDRGDGYTF. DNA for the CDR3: TGTGCCAGCAGAAACGACAGGGGGGATGGCTACACCTTC.

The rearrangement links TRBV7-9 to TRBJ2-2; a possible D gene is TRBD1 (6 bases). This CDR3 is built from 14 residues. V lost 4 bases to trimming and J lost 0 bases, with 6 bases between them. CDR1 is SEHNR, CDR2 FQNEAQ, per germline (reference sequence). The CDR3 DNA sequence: TGTGCCAGCAGCTACAGGGCGAACACCGGGGAGCTGTTTTTT. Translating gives CASSYRANTGELFF.

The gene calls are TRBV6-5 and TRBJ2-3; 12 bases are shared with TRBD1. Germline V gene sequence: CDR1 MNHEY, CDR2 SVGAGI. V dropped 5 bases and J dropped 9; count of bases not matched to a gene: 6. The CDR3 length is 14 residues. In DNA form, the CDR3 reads TGTGCCAGCAGTAGGGGGACAGGGGGCAACACGCAGTATTTT. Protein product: CASSRGTGGNTQYF.

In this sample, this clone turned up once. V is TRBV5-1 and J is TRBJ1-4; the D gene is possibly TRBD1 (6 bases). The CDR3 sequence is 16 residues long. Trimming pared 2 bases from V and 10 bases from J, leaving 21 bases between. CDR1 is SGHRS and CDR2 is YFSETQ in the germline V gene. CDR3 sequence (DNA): TGCGCCAGCAGCTTTCAAACAGGGTTCGCGGGAGGAAAACTGTTTTTT. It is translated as CASSFQTGFAGGKLFF.

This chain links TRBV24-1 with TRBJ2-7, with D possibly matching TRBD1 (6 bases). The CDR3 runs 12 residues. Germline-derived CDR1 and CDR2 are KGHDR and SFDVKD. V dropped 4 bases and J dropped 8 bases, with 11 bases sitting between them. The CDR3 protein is CATSDSTGKQYF. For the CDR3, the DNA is TGTGCCACCAGTGACTCCACAGGGAAGCAGTACTTC.

In DNA form, the CDR3 reads TGTGCCAGCCTGAGGGGCGGGGGGGTAGAGACCCAGTACTTC. It codes for CASLRGGGVETQYF. The gene calls are TRBV2 and TRBJ2-5; 9 nucleotides align to TRBD2. This CDR3 contains 14 residues. Germline CDR1 is SNHLY and CDR2 is FYNNEI. The ends lost 8 bases at V and 4 bases at J; junction bases unmatched: 8.

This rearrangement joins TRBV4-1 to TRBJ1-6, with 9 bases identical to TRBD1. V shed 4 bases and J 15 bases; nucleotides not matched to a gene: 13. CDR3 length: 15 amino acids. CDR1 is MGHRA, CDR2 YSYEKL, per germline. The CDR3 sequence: CASSLVGQGPLHLHF. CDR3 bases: TGCGCCAGCAGCCTCGTGGGACAGGGACCCCTTCACCTCCACTTT.

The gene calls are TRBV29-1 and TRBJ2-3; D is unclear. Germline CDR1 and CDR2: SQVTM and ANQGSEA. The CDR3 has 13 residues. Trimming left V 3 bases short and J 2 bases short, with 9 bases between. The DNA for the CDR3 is TGCAGCGTTGAGGAGTACTACACAGATACGCAGTATTTT. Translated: CSVEEYYTDTQYF.

CDR3 region: CASSEWTGTGNTIYF. CDR3 coding DNA: TGTGCCAGCTCAGAGTGGACAGGAACCGGAAACACCATATATTTT. The rearrangement links TRBV18 to TRBJ1-3; the match to TRBD1 covers 7 bases. The CDR3 consists of 15 residues. Germline loops: CDR1 KGHSH, CDR2 LQKENI. V lost 5 bases to trimming and J lost 4 bases; unmatched junction nucleotides: 8.

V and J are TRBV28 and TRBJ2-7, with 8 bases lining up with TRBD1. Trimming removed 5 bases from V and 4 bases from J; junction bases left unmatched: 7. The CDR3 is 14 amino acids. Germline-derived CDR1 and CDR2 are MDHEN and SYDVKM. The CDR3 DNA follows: TGTGCCAGCAGTCCATCGGGACAGGCTTACGAGCAGTACGTC. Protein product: CASSPSGQAYEQYV.

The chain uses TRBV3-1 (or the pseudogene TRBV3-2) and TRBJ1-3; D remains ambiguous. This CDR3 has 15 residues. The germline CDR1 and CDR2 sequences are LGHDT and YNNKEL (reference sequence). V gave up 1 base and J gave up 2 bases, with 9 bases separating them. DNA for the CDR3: TGTGCCAGCAGCCAAGCCCGGGGAGCTGGAAACACCATATATTTT. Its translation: CASSQARGAGNTIYF.

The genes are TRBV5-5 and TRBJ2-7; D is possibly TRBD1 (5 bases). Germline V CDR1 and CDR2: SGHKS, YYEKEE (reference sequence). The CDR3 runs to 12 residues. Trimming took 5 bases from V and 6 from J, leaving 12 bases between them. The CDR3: CASSSRASEQYF. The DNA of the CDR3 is TGTGCCAGCAGTTCCAGGGCTTCCGAGCAGTACTTC.

The CDR3 sequence: CASTPADGRGNTEAFF. The CDR3 DNA reads as TGTGCCAGTACCCCCGCGGACGGGAGGGGAAACACTGAAGCTTTCTTT. The genes are TRBV19 and TRBJ1-1; D might be TRBD1 (5 bases). The CDR3 spans 16 residues. Deletions cut 7 bases from V and 2 bases from J, with 20 bases between. Germline assignment: CDR1 LNHDA and CDR2 SQIVND (reference sequence).

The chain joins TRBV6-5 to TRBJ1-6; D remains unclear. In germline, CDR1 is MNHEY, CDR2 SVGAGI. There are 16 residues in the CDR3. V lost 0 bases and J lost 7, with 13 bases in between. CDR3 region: CASSYSIPVSNSPLHF. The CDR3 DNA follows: TGTGCCAGCAGTTACTCGATCCCGGTCTCGAATTCACCCCTCCACTTT.

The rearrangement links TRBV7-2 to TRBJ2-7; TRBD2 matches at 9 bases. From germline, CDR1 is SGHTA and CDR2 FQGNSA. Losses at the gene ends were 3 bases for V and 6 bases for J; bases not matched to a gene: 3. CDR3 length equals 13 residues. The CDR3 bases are TGTGCCAGCAGCTTCGGACTAGCGCTCGAGCAGTACTTC. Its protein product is CASSFGLALEQYF.

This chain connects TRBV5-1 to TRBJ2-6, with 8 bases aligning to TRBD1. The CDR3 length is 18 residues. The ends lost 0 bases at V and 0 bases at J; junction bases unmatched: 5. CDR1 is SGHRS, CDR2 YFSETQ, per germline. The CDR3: CASSLGGQVISGANVLTF. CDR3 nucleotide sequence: TGCGCCAGCAGCTTGGGGGGACAGGTAATCTCTGGGGCCAACGTCCTGACTTTC. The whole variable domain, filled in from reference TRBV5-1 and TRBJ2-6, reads KAGVTQTPRYLIKTRGQQVTLSCSPISGHRSVSWYQQTPGQGLQFLFEYFSETQRNKGNFPGRFSGRQFSNSRSEMNVSTLELGDSALYLCASSLGGQVISGANVLTFGAGSRLTVL.

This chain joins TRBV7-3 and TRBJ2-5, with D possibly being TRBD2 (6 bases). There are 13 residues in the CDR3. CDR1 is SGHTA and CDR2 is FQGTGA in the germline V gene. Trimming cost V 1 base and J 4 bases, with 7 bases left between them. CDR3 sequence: CASSLMGGETQYF. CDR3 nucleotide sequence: TGTGCCAGCAGCTTAATGGGGGGAGAGACCCAGTACTTC.

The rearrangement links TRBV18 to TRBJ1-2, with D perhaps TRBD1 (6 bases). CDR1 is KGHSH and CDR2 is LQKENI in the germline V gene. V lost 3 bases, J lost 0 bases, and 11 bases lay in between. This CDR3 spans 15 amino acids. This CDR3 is CASSPPGESNYGYTF. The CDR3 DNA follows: TGTGCCAGCTCACCCCCAGGGGAATCTAACTATGGCTACACCTTC. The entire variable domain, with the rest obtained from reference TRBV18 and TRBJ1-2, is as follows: NAGVMQNPRHLVRRRGQEARLRCSPMKGHSHVYWYRQLPEEGLKFMVYLQKENIIDESGMPKERFSAEFPKEGPSILRIQQVVRGDSAAYFCASSPPGESNYGYTFGSGTRLTVV.

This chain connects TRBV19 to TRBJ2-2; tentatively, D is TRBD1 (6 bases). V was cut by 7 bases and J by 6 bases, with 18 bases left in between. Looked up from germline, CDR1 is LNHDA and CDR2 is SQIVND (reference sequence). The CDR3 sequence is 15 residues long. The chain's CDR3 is CASNPPTGSAGELFF. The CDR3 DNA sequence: TGTGCCAGTAACCCACCCACAGGGAGCGCCGGGGAGCTGTTTTTT. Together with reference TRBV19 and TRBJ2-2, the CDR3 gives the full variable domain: DGGITQSPKYLFRKEGQNVTLSCEQNLNHDAMYWYRQDPGQGLRLIYYSQIVNDFQKGDIAEGYSVSREKKESFPLTVTSAQKNPTAFYLCASNPPTGSAGELFFGEGSRLTVL.